This TCR beta chain was sequenced during a study of T-cell reconstitution after alpha-beta-depleted transplantation in children. Study findings and constraints: Several hundred rapidly expanded clones from non-depleted graft cells reportedly supplied alpha-beta T cells about two months post-transplant. When one year had passed after transplant, most T-cell counts and diversity came from newly produced T cells.

There are a few counts of this clonotype. What it recognizes is unknown. Germline V lookup: CDR1 MGHRA, CDR2 YSYEKL. The CDR3 is 15 residues long. V was clipped by 3 bases and J by 4 bases, with 12 bases between them. Using unique molecular identifiers, the investigators prepared the TCRbeta library. Using its own MiXCR run on the PCR reads, TCRdb lists one record per CDR3 protein. The sample carries a few hundred thousand distinct CDR3 sequences, more than 20% recorded once. The source of this sequence is a female patient aged 2-10 years who had a stem cell transplant for congenital amegakaryocytic thrombocytopenia, so the T cells may come from the graft donor. The rearrangement joins TRBV4-1 to TRBJ2-2; a weak D match, TRBD1 (5 bases). The sample in question was PBMCs, mostly from graft donor cells, obtained 360 days after TCRalphabeta/CD19-depleted stem cell transplant. As DNA, the CDR3 is TGCGCCAGCAGCCATACACAGGAATCCACCGGGGAGCTGTTTTTT. Encoded protein: CASSHTQESTGELFF.